What follows are 9 T cell receptor beta chains derived from one specimen sequenced in a study of blood T cell repertoires in COVID-19. Profiled with immunoSEQ multiplex PCR; TCRdb holds only in-frame clones, not every one. The sample comprises 130,000 or so clones, about four fifths of which are singletons, and around 3% rests with the top ten. Input material: peripheral blood. These TCRs come from an elderly woman with acute or convalescent COVID-19.

The rearrangement joins TRBV2 to TRBJ2-3, with TRBD2 as a possible D gene (6 bases). CDR3 size: 14 residues. The germline gives CDR1 SNHLY, CDR2 FYNNEI. V was cut by 1 base and J by 6 bases, with 11 bases left in between. CDR3 amino acids: CASSEVLGGDTQYF. The DNA of the CDR3 is TGTGCCAGCAGTGAAGTCCTGGGGGGTGATACGCAGTATTTT.

The chain uses TRBV7-2 and TRBJ1-5; D is ambiguous. CDR3 length equals 17 residues. Trimming left V 0 bases short and J 0 bases short, with 12 bases between. The V gene's germline CDR1 is SGHTA and CDR2 FQGNSA. The CDR3 sequence is CASSLARDSYSNQPQHF. The CDR3 nucleotides are TGTGCCAGCAGCTTAGCGCGAGATTCCTATAGCAATCAGCCCCAGCATTTT.

On this clone itself: Mismatch with germline at one junction end may stem from a read error. This sample also contains other DNA sequences that code for the same CDR3. This chain uses TRBV5-6 with TRBJ2-1, with TRBD1 matching over 8 bases. Germline V lookup: CDR1 SGHDT, CDR2 YYEEEE. The CDR3 contains 15 residues. DNA for the CDR3: TGTGCCAGCAGCTTGGTGCCTTCAGGGGGCTATGAGCAATTCTTC. This gives the protein CASSLVPSGGYEQFF.

This clone was counted a single time. The V call is TRBV5-4, the J call TRBJ1-2; D uncertain. The CDR3 totals 14 residues. Per germline, CDR1 SGHNT and CDR2 YYREEE (reference sequence). Trimming shortened V by 1 base and J by 8 bases, and 15 bases separated the two germline ends. The CDR3 region is CASSLKGAGSGYTF. The DNA of the CDR3 is TGTGCCAGCAGCTTGAAGGGAGCGGGTTCAGGCTACACCTTC.

The chain carries TRBV4-1 and TRBJ1-5; 9 positions agree with TRBD1. CDR3 length: 15 residues. Germline lookup yields CDR1 MGHRA and CDR2 YSYEKL. V was clipped by 1 base and J by 6 bases; unmatched bases: 4. The chain's CDR3 is CASSQGDRAGQPQHF. The CDR3 DNA reads TGCGCCAGCAGCCAAGGGGACAGGGCTGGTCAGCCCCAGCATTTT.

J is TRBJ1-2 and V is TRBV27, with 10 bases identical to TRBD1. CDR1 is MNHEY, CDR2 SMNVEV, per germline (reference sequence). With V trimmed by 4 bases and J by 8 bases, 7 bases remained unmatched. There are 14 residues in the CDR3. In DNA, the CDR3 is TGTGCCAGCAGTTCTGCCGGGACAGGGGCCGGCTACACCTTC. Protein: CASSSAGTGAGYTF.

The chain links TRBV2 to TRBJ1-5, with D possibly being TRBD1 (5 bases). This CDR3 contains 17 residues. Germline V CDR1 and CDR2: SNHLY, FYNNEI. V was shortened by 1 base and J by 6 bases, with 19 bases between the two germline ends. The CDR3 here is CASSEGFGRVFTQPQHF. The CDR3 DNA reads TGTGCCAGCAGTGAAGGATTCGGCAGGGTCTTCACTCAGCCCCAGCATTTT.

This chain connects TRBV5-1 to TRBJ2-1, with D tentatively TRBD2 (6 bases). Germline lookup yields CDR1 SGHRS and CDR2 YFSETQ. There are 12 residues in the CDR3. Trimming pared 3 bases from V and 9 bases from J, leaving 10 bases between. In nucleotides, the CDR3 is TGCGCCAGCAGCTCGACTAGGAGTGAGCAGTTCTTC. Amino acids: CASSSTRSEQFF. The full variable domain, completed using reference TRBV5-1 and TRBJ2-1, is KAGVTQTPRYLIKTRGQQVTLSCSPISGHRSVSWYQQTPGQGLQFLFEYFSETQRNKGNFPGRFSGRQFSNSRSEMNVSTLELGDSALYLCASSSTRSEQFFGPGTRLTVL.

This chain joins TRBV5-1 and TRBJ2-7; 11 nucleotides line up with TRBD1. Germline CDR1 and CDR2: SGHRS and YFSETQ. Trimming at V came to 5 bases and at J to 6 bases, leaving 16 bases not matched to a gene. The CDR3 has 17 amino acids. CDR3 in amino acids: CASREPSNGQGAGEQYF. The DNA for the CDR3 is TGCGCCAGCAGGGAGCCCAGCAATGGACAGGGGGCGGGCGAGCAGTACTTC.